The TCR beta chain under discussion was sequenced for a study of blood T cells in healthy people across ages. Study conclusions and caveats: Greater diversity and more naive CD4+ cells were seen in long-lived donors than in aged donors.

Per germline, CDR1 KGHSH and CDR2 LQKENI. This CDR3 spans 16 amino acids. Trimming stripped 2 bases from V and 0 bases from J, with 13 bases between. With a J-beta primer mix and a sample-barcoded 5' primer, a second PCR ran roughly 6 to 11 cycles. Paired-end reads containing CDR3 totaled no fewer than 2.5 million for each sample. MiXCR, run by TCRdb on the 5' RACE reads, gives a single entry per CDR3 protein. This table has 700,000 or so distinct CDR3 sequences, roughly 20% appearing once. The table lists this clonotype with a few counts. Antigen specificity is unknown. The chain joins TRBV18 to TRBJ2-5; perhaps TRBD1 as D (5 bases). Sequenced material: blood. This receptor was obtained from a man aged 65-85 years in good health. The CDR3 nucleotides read TGTGCCAGCTCACCAATAGGGGCTGTGTACCAAGAGACCCAGTACTTC. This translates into CASSPIGAVYQETQYF.